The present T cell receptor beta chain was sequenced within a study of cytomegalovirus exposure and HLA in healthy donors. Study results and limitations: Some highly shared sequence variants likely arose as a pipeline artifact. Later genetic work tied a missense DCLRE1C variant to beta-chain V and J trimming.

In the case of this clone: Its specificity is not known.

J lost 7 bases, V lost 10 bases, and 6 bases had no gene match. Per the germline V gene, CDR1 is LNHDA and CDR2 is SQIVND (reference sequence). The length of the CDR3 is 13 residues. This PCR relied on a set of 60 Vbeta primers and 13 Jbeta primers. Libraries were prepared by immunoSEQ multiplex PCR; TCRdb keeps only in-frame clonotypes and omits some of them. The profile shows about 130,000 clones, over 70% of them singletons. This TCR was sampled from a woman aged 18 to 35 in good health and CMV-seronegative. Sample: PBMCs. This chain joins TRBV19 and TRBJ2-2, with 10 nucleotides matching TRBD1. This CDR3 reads CAIQTGGGGELFF. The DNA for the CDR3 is TGTGCCATCCAGACAGGGGGCGGCGGGGAGCTGTTTTTT.